The clone carrying this T cell receptor (beta chain) was recorded at least ten times. The hyperthyroidism was newly diagnosed and had lasted under 2 months; the patients were aged 18 to 65. The diagnostic basis comprised clinical symptoms, serum thyroxine and TRAb, thyroid ultrasound and orbital computed tomography. The authors took PBMCs from over 8.5 ml fresh peripheral blood. The CDR3 has 18 residues. CDR1 and CDR2 from the germline V gene are DFQATT and SNEGSKA (reference sequence). The junction had 10 bases not matched to a gene; V was cut back by 0 bases and J by 5 bases. This entry is derived from a study of T cells in Graves' hyperthyroidism and ophthalmopathy. Amplified TCR beta CDR3 regions came from RNA transcripts. Carried out on the TCR CDR3, a first-round RT-PCR used the HTBI primer set. TCRdb passed the multiplex PCR reads through MiXCR, listing each CDR3 protein once. The data contain roughly 180,000 distinct CDR3 sequences, 15% to 20% of them seen just once; the ten biggest clones take up roughly 28%.

This TCR was recovered from a woman between 50 and 59 years old with Graves' hyperthyroidism. The chain recombines TRBV20-1 with TRBJ2-2, with TRBD2 matching 12 bases. Sequences were obtained from blood. The CDR3 DNA follows: TGCAGTGCTAGAGATAGGAGACTAGCGGGGGCGGGTACCGGGGAGCTGTTTTTT. Protein sequence: CSARDRRLAGAGTGELFF.